This T cell receptor beta chain is from a study of blood T cells in healthy people across ages. About the study: About one barcoded beta molecule per two T cells was captured by template switching. General observations from the study: Investigators treated diversity estimates from one million T cells as underestimates. TCR beta diversity, measured per million T cells, fell in a roughly linear way with age.

With respect to this clonotype: No antigen is known for it.

Per sample, a minimum of 6.5 million PBMCs were isolated. V gave up 2 bases and J gave up 7 bases, with 14 bases separating them. The CDR3 runs 14 residues. Germline V lookup: CDR1 LGHDT, CDR2 YNNKEL (reference sequence). Combining a sample-barcoded 5' primer with a J-beta primer mix, a second PCR ran for roughly 6 to 11 cycles. Each CDR3 protein is one row after TCRdb ran MiXCR on the 5' RACE reads. This sample has 1.5 million to 1.9 million distinct CDR3 sequences, with about 42% found just once. This TCR derives from a woman between 18 and 29 years old in good health. Sequenced sample: blood. The chain recombines TRBV3-1 with TRBJ1-2; D possibly corresponds to TRBD1 (5 bases). CDR3 nucleotides: TGTGCCAGCAGCCAATGGCAGGGTCAGGGTGGCTACACCTTC. Its translation: CASSQWQGQGGYTF.